Here is one T cell receptor beta chain with its context. Its target antigen remains unknown. Base qualities are missing; no much larger clone stands one base away. These data are taken from a study of beta chain features in type 1 diabetes (dated by TCRdb to between 2017 and 2018). Broadly, across the study: No differences in mean age, gender distribution, total cell number or subset yield were found between patients and healthy donors. Across all samples, approximately 98,000,000 sorted cells were examined, and cell number per subset correlated strongly with RNA yield. The study compared TCRB repertoires of sorted circulating CD4+ T cell subsets between recently diagnosed type 1 diabetes patients and matched healthy donors. Regulatory and stem cell-like memory subsets were obtained from only 8 patients and roughly 8 healthy donors, while naive and central memory subsets were obtained from all 30 or so donors.

A single peripheral blood draw of around 100 mL on average was collected from each donor into heparinised tubes. A BD FACSAria II and a panel including CD45RO, CCR7, CD25, CD127, CD95 and CD27 were used to sort naive, central memory, regulatory and stem cell-like memory CD4+ T cells. Purity was above 95% for every sorted population. PBMCs were separated immediately by Lymphoprep density gradient centrifugation and were stained directly, without being cultured. So that batch effects would be minimized, each experiment stained and sorted samples in pairs, pairing one healthy donor with one patient. Via the germline V gene, CDR1 is MDHEN and CDR2 SYDVKM. The CDR3 sequence holds 15 residues, the cysteine and phenylalanine included. Kept here is only the CDR3 DNA, which spans 45 bases and is read in frame from base 1. V has 6 bases trimmed and J has 7 bases trimmed; junction bases matching no gene number 9.

The entire amount of isolated RNA was reverse transcribed using the High Capacity cDNA Reverse Transcription Kit, so the sequenced TCRB transcripts were expressed ones. Deep immunoSEQ sequencing was applied to naive, central memory and regulatory T cell samples, giving an average of around 3.4 million total reads per sample. After sorted cells were lysed in RLT buffer, RNA was extracted with DNase-treated RNeasy Micro or Mini kits, with the choice depending on cell number. Each cell subset was processed separately to prevent cross-contamination, with patient and healthy donor samples processed together. Using the immunoSEQ multiplex PCR, TCRB sequences were amplified from cDNA into 87-bp fragments spanning the CDR3 region. Sequencing of the amplicons was done on the Illumina HiSeq platform. Turning to the authors' computational methods: Synthetic template baselines were used to correct PCR bias computationally, reads within Hamming distance 2 were collapsed, and singletons that could not be merged were discarded. Reads were aligned against IMGT so that V, D and J genes, CDR3 length and insertions or deletions at six rearrangement sites could be assigned. Within each subset, clonotype counts were normalized to the number of sorted cells before true diversity and Gini coefficients were calculated with the tcR R package. The overlap coefficient, calculated on TCRB nucleotide sequences, was used to measure repertoire sharing. Held by TCRdb, this immuneACCESS table contains in-frame sequences only and omits some clones. Under half of the omission traces to an unresolved V gene where checked; the cause of the rest is unknown. Clone size and V and J calls were adopted from that table, with D and trimming inferred from the DNA. Across this sample there are about 180,000 clones, with 6.5% to 8.5% seen only once. Clones ranked in the top ten supply 0.5% of the sample.

Study-wide conclusions, independent of this receptor: Shorter templates might be favored by PCR, yet because patient and control samples were amplified and corrected together, any such skew would affect both groups equally. Naive, central memory and regulatory TCRB repertoires appeared to be more similar among patients than among healthy donors. In all four CD4+ subsets, TCRB CDR3 length was moderately but significantly shorter in type 1 diabetes patients. Patients with type 1 diabetes made fewer insertions and deleted more nucleotides at VDJ recombination sites, implying thymic rearrangement abnormalities. Because cDNA rather than genomic DNA was sequenced, highly expressing activated cells could have been over-represented, although no difference in activation and CD3 levels was found between groups. HLA sub-analyses involved small numbers of individuals, so any influence of HLA type on TCRB rearrangement remained unresolved.

The origin of this receptor is a man aged 18-30 years with type 1 diabetes. This chain joins TRBV28 to TRBJ2-1; the junction holds 10 bases that match TRBD2. The material sequenced was central memory CD4+ T cells from blood. The sequenced DNA: TGTGCCAGCAGCTTACTACTAGCGGGAAGGAATGAGCAGTTCTTC. The encoded protein is CASSLLLAGRNEQFF.